This passage covers 15 T cell receptor beta chains from one sample sequenced in a study of response to subunit inactivated influenza vaccine. Each CDR3 protein is one row after TCRdb ran MiXCR on the RT-PCR reads. The data contain 400,000 to 550,000 distinct CDR3 sequences, about 25% of them singletons. This specimen consisted of CD4+ T cells sorted from PBMCs, obtained around 5 days after vaccination. Receptors were obtained from a man over 45 who received an inactivated influenza vaccine.

J is TRBJ2-7 and V is TRBV7-9; D uncertain. The V end lost 5 bases, the J end lost 4 bases, and 6 bases lay between the germline ends. Germline V gene sequence: CDR1 SEHNR, CDR2 FQNEAQ (reference sequence). CDR3 length equals 11 residues. The CDR3 region is CASSPHYEQYF. As DNA, the CDR3 is TGTGCCAGCAGCCCTCATTACGAGCAGTACTTC.

The rearrangement joins TRBV10-3 to TRBJ2-1; D is unresolved. V was cut by 4 bases and J by 5 bases, with 6 bases left in between. CDR1 is ENHRY, CDR2 SYGVKD, per germline. This CDR3 region has 12 residues. CDR3: CAISGRDNEQFF. CDR3 DNA: TGTGCCATCAGTGGCCGGGACAATGAGCAGTTCTTC.

There are a few counts of this clonotype. The rearrangement links TRBV6-2 or TRBV6-3 to TRBJ2-1; D gene ambiguous. This CDR3 is built from 11 residues. Germline V gene lookup returns CDR1 MNHEY and CDR2 SVGEGT. V lost 7 bases and J lost 13, with 14 bases in between. DNA of the CDR3: TGTGCCAGCAAGGGCGGCCGACATCAGTTCTTC. It yields the protein CASKGGRHQFF.

This chain uses TRBV30 with TRBJ2-7, with D perhaps matching TRBD1 (5 bases). Trimming pared 2 bases from V and 5 bases from J, leaving 22 bases between. The CDR3 extends over 16 amino acids. Germline loops: CDR1 GTSNPN, CDR2 SVGIG (reference sequence). This chain's CDR3 is CAWSPPAPRRADEQYF. The CDR3 region has the DNA TGTGCCTGGAGTCCCCCGGCCCCCCGCAGGGCGGACGAGCAGTACTTC.

This chain joins TRBV2 and TRBJ1-2, with a tentative D call TRBD1 (6 bases). The CDR3 sequence is 14 residues long. Trimming took 7 bases from V and 6 from J, leaving 18 bases between them. In germline, CDR1 is SNHLY, CDR2 FYNNEI. As DNA, the CDR3 is TGTGCCAGCAAGGCGGGGGCAGGCGATGATGGCTACACCTTC. Encoded protein: CASKAGAGDDGYTF. Using reference TRBV2 and TRBJ1-2 for the parts outside the CDR3, the full variable domain is EPEVTQTPSHQVTQMGQEVILRCVPISNHLYFYWYRQILGQKVEFLVSFYNNEISEKSEIFDDQFSVERPDGSNFTLKIRSTKLEDSAMYFCASKAGAGDDGYTFGSGTRLTVV.

The gene calls are TRBV4-3 and TRBJ2-1, with D perhaps matching TRBD2 (5 bases). Trimming removed 4 bases from V and 8 bases from J, with 21 bases in between. Germline values: CDR1 LGHNA, CDR2 YSLEER. The CDR3 length is 16 residues. CDR3 nucleotides: TGCGCCAGCAGCCCTTCTACCTTCGGAAAGGAGGATGAGCAGTTCTTC. This sequence encodes CASSPSTFGKEDEQFF.

CDR3 in DNA: TGTGCCAGCAGTTCATCCGGGACTAGCGGGAGGGAGTTCTTC. Its translation is CASSSSGTSGREFF. The V call is TRBV6-5, the J call TRBJ2-1; 16 nucleotides agree with TRBD2. Germline trimming cut 4 bases from V and 14 bases from J; bases unmatched to any gene: 5. Germline V CDR1 and CDR2: MNHEY, SVGAGI. The CDR3 spans 14 residues.

This chain joins TRBV30 and TRBJ1-2; possibly TRBD1 for D (5 bases). Between the trimmed V and J ends, which lost 2 bases and 6 bases, there was a span of 19 bases. Germline V CDR1 and CDR2: GTSNPN, SVGIG (reference sequence). The CDR3 sequence is 15 residues long. In nucleotides, the CDR3 is TGTGCCTGGAGTACCCCGGGACGTCTACACAATGGCTACACCTTC. This gives the protein CAWSTPGRLHNGYTF.

This clonotype was detected a few times. This chain connects TRBV20-1 to TRBJ2-1; 8 bases agree with TRBD2. From germline, CDR1 is DFQATT and CDR2 SNEGSKA (reference sequence). Trimming removed 6 bases from V and 4 bases from J; junction bases left unmatched: 8. This CDR3 spans 14 amino acids. CDR3 region: CSAGGLAGYNEQFF. CDR3 in DNA: TGCAGTGCCGGGGGGCTAGCGGGTTACAATGAGCAGTTCTTC.

This clonotype was seen only a few times. V gene TRBV7-9 combines with J gene TRBJ1-5, with D unclear. Germline CDR1 SEHNR, CDR2 FQNEAQ (reference sequence). Trimming removed 5 bases from V and 7 bases from J, with 12 bases in between. The CDR3 is made up of 13 amino acids. Here the CDR3 reads CASSPRVEQPQHF. The CDR3 nucleotides are TGTGCCAGCAGCCCCAGAGTTGAACAGCCCCAGCATTTT.

V gene TRBV6-2 or TRBV6-3 combines with J gene TRBJ2-3; D possibly corresponds to TRBD1 (6 bases). The CDR3 consists of 17 residues. Trimming removed 2 bases at V and 0 bases at J, with 15 bases between. CDR1 MNHEY and CDR2 SVGEGT come from the germline V gene. The CDR3 protein is CASSYLDSSTSTDTQYF. CDR3 DNA sequence: TGTGCCAGCAGTTACCTGGACAGCTCCACTAGCACAGATACGCAGTATTTT.

This chain links TRBV7-2 with TRBJ1-1; no firm D call. Germline V gives CDR1 SGHTA, CDR2 FQGNSA. Trimming shortened V by 5 bases and J by 1 base, and 14 bases separated the two germline ends. The CDR3 runs to 15 residues. The CDR3 sequence is CASSPALGSNTEAFF. CDR3 nucleotides: TGTGCCAGCAGCCCCGCCCTCGGTTCGAACACTGAAGCTTTCTTT.

This clonotype was observed a few times. This chain connects TRBV15 to TRBJ2-3, with D perhaps TRBD2 (6 bases). The length of the CDR3 is 15 residues. V was shortened by 0 bases and J by 4 bases, with 11 bases between the two germline ends. Germline V lookup: CDR1 LNHNV, CDR2 YYDKDF (reference sequence). This CDR3 is CATSRDQGGADTQYF. CDR3 bases: TGTGCCACCAGCAGAGATCAGGGCGGGGCAGATACGCAGTATTTT.

This chain links TRBV5-4 with TRBJ2-5, with a tentative D call TRBD2 (6 bases). The CDR3 loop spans 15 amino acids. Germline V lookup: CDR1 SGHNT, CDR2 YYREEE (reference sequence). Trimming took 0 bases from V and 5 from J, leaving 14 bases between them. The CDR3 nucleotides are TGTGCCAGCAGCTTGGCGGGGCAGGGAGGCGAGACCCAGTACTTC. Protein product: CASSLAGQGGETQYF.

The genes are TRBV12-3 or TRBV12-4 and TRBJ1-6, with TRBD1 identical over 9 bases. After removal of 0 bases from V and 9 bases from J, the junction contained 3 bases not matched to a gene. The CDR3 spans 15 residues. The CDR3 reads CASSLAGTGSSPLHF. The CDR3 nucleotides read TGTGCCAGCAGTTTAGCGGGGACAGGGAGTTCACCCCTCCACTTT.